Below are 20 T cell receptor beta chains sequenced from a single sample in a study of PD-L1 blockade in urothelial cancer. Some clones are missing from TCRdb's copy, which holds only in-frame ones; the method was immunoSEQ multiplex PCR. This repertoire shows over 50,000 clones, 86% found once; its top ten account for under 3%. The sequences come from PBMCs, collected around atezolizumab (anti-PD-L1) treatment. These receptor sequences come from a man aged 50 to 59 with urothelial cancer.

The chain has TRBV28 and TRBJ2-2; D gene unclear. This CDR3 comprises 15 residues. Germline V lookup: CDR1 MDHEN, CDR2 SYDVKM. Trimming removed 6 bases at V and 2 bases at J, with 13 bases between. Written as DNA, the CDR3 is TGTGCCAGCAGCAAAGCTGTGGTAAACACCGGGGAGCTGTTTTTT. Its protein product is CASSKAVVNTGELFF.

The chain combines TRBV11-1 with TRBJ2-7, with TRBD2 identical over 13 bases. V lost 5 bases and J lost 7; bases outside the gene matches: 5. The CDR3 has 14 residues. The germline gives CDR1 SGHAT, CDR2 FQDESV (reference sequence). CDR3 bases: TGTGCCAGCAGCGCACCGGGACTAGCGGGAGAGCAGTACTTC. Amino acids: CASSAPGLAGEQYF. The variable domain in full, completed from reference TRBV11-1 and TRBJ2-7, reads EAEVAQSPRYKITEKSQAVAFWCDPISGHATLYWYRQILGQGPELLVQFQDESVVDDSQLPKDRFSAERLKGVDSTLKIQPAELGDSAMYLCASSAPGLAGEQYFGPGTRLTVT.

The V and J genes are TRBV18 and TRBJ2-7; 8 bases match TRBD1. V was pared by 3 bases and J by 3 bases, with 10 bases of the junction left unmatched. Germline lookup yields CDR1 KGHSH and CDR2 LQKENI. The CDR3 runs to 16 residues. For the CDR3, the DNA is TGTGCCAGCTCACCCCAGGGGACAGGTACCCACTACGAGCAGTACTTC. Translating gives CASSPQGTGTHYEQYF.

This chain links TRBV5-1 with TRBJ1-2; D perhaps matches TRBD1 (5 bases). This CDR3 is 14 amino acids long. Deletions cut 4 bases from V and 3 bases from J, with 13 bases between. The germline CDR1 and CDR2 sequences are SGHRS and YFSETQ. CDR3 sequence reads: CASSPGNLDYGYTF. The CDR3 nucleotides read TGCGCCAGCAGCCCAGGGAATTTGGACTATGGCTACACCTTC.

The chain recombines TRBV9 with TRBJ2-7, with 12 bases fitting TRBD1. Losses at the gene ends were 4 bases for V and 6 bases for J; bases not matched to a gene: 5. Germline loops: CDR1 SGDLS, CDR2 YYNGEE. CDR3 length: 14 residues. CDR3 residues: CASSPGTGGGEQYF. In DNA, the CDR3 is TGTGCCAGCAGCCCCGGGACAGGGGGCGGCGAGCAGTACTTC.

The chain combines TRBV11-1 with TRBJ2-2; maybe TRBD2 (6 bases). V dropped 0 bases and J dropped 5 bases, with 16 bases sitting between them. Germline-derived CDR1 and CDR2 are SGHAT and FQDESV (reference sequence). The CDR3 has 17 residues. CDR3 coding DNA: TGTGCCAGCAGCTTAGCGGGGCGGGCCGGGGGAACCGGGGAGCTGTTTTTT. It encodes CASSLAGRAGGTGELFF. Full variable domain (outside the CDR3, taken from reference TRBV11-1 and TRBJ2-2): EAEVAQSPRYKITEKSQAVAFWCDPISGHATLYWYRQILGQGPELLVQFQDESVVDDSQLPKDRFSAERLKGVDSTLKIQPAELGDSAMYLCASSLAGRAGGTGELFFGEGSRLTVL.

The gene calls are TRBV6-5 and TRBJ2-1; 15 positions match TRBD2. Losses at the gene ends were 5 bases for V and 15 bases for J; bases not matched to a gene: 11. This CDR3 has 15 residues. CDR1 MNHEY and CDR2 SVGAGI come from the germline V gene. CDR3 loop: CASSTQGLAGGHGFF. The CDR3 DNA is TGTGCCAGCAGTACCCAGGGACTAGCGGGGGGCCACGGGTTCTTC.

The chain recombines TRBV7-2 with TRBJ1-2; D not certain. Deletions cut 5 bases from V and 2 bases from J, with 18 bases between. The V gene's germline CDR1 is SGHTA and CDR2 FQGNSA. The CDR3 spans 16 residues. CDR3 sequence: CASSLDVSRQNYGYTF. CDR3 in DNA: TGTGCCAGCAGCCTGGATGTGTCACGACAAAACTATGGCTACACCTTC.

This chain uses TRBV27 with TRBJ1-3; perhaps TRBD1 as D (5 bases). CDR1 MNHEY and CDR2 SMNVEV come from the germline V gene (reference sequence). Trimming shortened V by 6 bases and J by 1 base, and 7 bases separated the two germline ends. There are 13 residues in the CDR3. Here the CDR3 reads CASRGGSGNTIYF. In DNA, the CDR3 is TGTGCCAGCAGGGGGGGGTCTGGAAACACCATATATTTT.

The rearrangement joins TRBV2 to TRBJ1-1, with D possibly TRBD1 on 5 matching bases. The length of the CDR3 is 12 residues. Germline V gives CDR1 SNHLY, CDR2 FYNNEI. Trimming pared 6 bases from V and 8 bases from J, leaving 13 bases between. In DNA, the CDR3 is TGTGCCAGCAGAGACAGACAGCTAGAAGCTTTCTTT. Amino acid sequence: CASRDRQLEAFF.

The chain recombines TRBV7-9 with TRBJ2-7; TRBD1 agrees at 10 bases. J was trimmed by 2 bases and V by 5 bases; bases with no gene match: 6. Germline CDR1 and CDR2: SEHNR and FQNEAQ (reference sequence). The CDR3 is 15 amino acids. The CDR3 spells CASSPGQGIAYEQYF. DNA of the CDR3: TGTGCCAGCAGCCCGGGACAGGGGATTGCCTACGAGCAGTACTTC.

The chain joins TRBV18 to TRBJ2-1, with no clear D. V was clipped by 2 bases and J by 3 bases, with 8 bases between them. In germline, CDR1 is KGHSH, CDR2 LQKENI. The CDR3 has 14 residues. The CDR3 DNA follows: TGTGCCAGCTCACCAAAAGAGTTCTACAATGAGCAGTTCTTC. Translated, it gives CASSPKEFYNEQFF.

This sequence joins TRBV6-1 and TRBJ2-7; D possibly corresponds to TRBD1 (5 bases). Germline V gene data show CDR1 as MNHNS and CDR2 as SASEGT. V was pared by 2 bases and J by 2 bases, with 10 bases between. This CDR3 is built from 14 residues. The CDR3 coding sequence is TGTGCCAGCAGTGAATACACAGGCCCCTACGAGCAGTACTTC. Its protein product is CASSEYTGPYEQYF.

Details on this clone: The germline gene is not matched at one end of the junction; a read error may be the cause. This rearrangement joins TRBV5-1 to TRBJ2-2; 7 nucleotides align to TRBD2. This CDR3 is built from 15 residues. Germline CDR1 and CDR2: SGHRS and YFSETQ. As DNA, the CDR3 is TGCGCCACCAGCCCCCTAGCGGCGAACACCGGGGAGCTGTTTTTT. It yields the protein CATSPLAANTGELFF.

In DNA, the CDR3 is TGTGCCAGCAGCTCAGTCCCGGGACAGAGAGTAGGCGAGCAGTACTTC. Translation gives CASSSVPGQRVGEQYF. This chain connects TRBV11-1 to TRBJ2-7; 7 positions match TRBD1. Germline CDR1 and CDR2: SGHAT and FQDESV (reference sequence). With 4 bases clipped from V and 6 bases from J, the junction kept 15 bases outside the gene matches. This CDR3 is 16 amino acids long. Variable domain in full (rest from reference TRBV11-1 and TRBJ2-7): EAEVAQSPRYKITEKSQAVAFWCDPISGHATLYWYRQILGQGPELLVQFQDESVVDDSQLPKDRFSAERLKGVDSTLKIQPAELGDSAMYLCASSSVPGQRVGEQYFGPGTRLTVT.

The chain joins TRBV18 to TRBJ1-1; 10 bases are a match to TRBD1. After removal of 2 bases from V and 8 bases from J, the junction contained 14 bases not matched to a gene. Germline lookup yields CDR1 KGHSH and CDR2 LQKENI. The CDR3 spans 17 residues. The CDR3 loop is CASSPSTGGASIAEAFF. The CDR3, as DNA: TGTGCCAGCTCACCATCGACAGGGGGCGCTTCGATAGCAGAAGCTTTCTTT.

The J gene is TRBJ2-5, the V gene TRBV6-1; maybe TRBD1 (5 bases). V dropped 5 bases and J dropped 2 bases, with 9 bases sitting between them. Germline V gives CDR1 MNHNS, CDR2 SASEGT. This CDR3 is built from 13 residues. CDR3 region: CASSRQMQETQYF. CDR3 coding DNA: TGTGCCAGCAGTCGACAGATGCAAGAGACCCAGTACTTC.

This chain links TRBV6-5 with TRBJ1-2; 9 nucleotides agree with TRBD1. CDR3 length equals 14 residues. After removal of 6 bases from V and 4 bases from J, the junction contained 6 bases not matched to a gene. Looked up from germline, CDR1 is MNHEY and CDR2 is SVGAGI. The CDR3 is CASSHRGRGYGYTF. The CDR3 DNA sequence: TGTGCCAGCAGCCACAGGGGGCGCGGCTATGGCTACACCTTC.

The chain couples TRBV2 to TRBJ2-1; 10 nucleotides agree with TRBD2. CDR3 length equals 15 residues. CDR1 is SNHLY, CDR2 FYNNEI, per germline. The ends lost 5 bases at V and 5 bases at J; junction bases unmatched: 6. In DNA form, the CDR3 reads TGTGCCAGCAGTTTACTAGCGGGATATGACAATGAGCAGTTCTTC. This gives the protein CASSLLAGYDNEQFF.

The V call is TRBV18, the J call TRBJ1-5; 9 nucleotides agree with TRBD1. Per germline, CDR1 KGHSH and CDR2 LQKENI. Trimming removed 3 bases from V and 6 bases from J; junction bases left unmatched: 6. The CDR3 is made up of 15 amino acids. CDR3 sequence (DNA): TGTGCCAGCTCACCCGGGGGACAGGGCTTTCAGCCCCAGCATTTT. This gives the protein CASSPGGQGFQPQHF. Variable domain in full (rest from reference TRBV18 and TRBJ1-5): NAGVMQNPRHLVRRRGQEARLRCSPMKGHSHVYWYRQLPEEGLKFMVYLQKENIIDESGMPKERFSAEFPKEGPSILRIQQVVRGDSAAYFCASSPGGQGFQPQHFGDGTRLSIL.